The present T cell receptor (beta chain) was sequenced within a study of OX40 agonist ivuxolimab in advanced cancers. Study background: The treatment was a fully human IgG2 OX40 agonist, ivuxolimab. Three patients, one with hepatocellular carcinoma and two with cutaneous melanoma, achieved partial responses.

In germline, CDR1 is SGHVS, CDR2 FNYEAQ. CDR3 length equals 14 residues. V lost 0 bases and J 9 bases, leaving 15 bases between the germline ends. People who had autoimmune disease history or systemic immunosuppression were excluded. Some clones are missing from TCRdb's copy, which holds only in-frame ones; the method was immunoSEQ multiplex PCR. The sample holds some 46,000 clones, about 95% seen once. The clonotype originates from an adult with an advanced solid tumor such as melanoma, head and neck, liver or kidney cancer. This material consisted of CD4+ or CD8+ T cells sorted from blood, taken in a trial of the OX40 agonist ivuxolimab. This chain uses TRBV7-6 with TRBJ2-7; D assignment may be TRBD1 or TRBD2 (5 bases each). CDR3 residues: CASSLAGPGEGQYF. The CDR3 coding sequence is TGTGCCAGCAGCTTAGCGGGGCCCGGCGAGGGGCAGTACTTC.